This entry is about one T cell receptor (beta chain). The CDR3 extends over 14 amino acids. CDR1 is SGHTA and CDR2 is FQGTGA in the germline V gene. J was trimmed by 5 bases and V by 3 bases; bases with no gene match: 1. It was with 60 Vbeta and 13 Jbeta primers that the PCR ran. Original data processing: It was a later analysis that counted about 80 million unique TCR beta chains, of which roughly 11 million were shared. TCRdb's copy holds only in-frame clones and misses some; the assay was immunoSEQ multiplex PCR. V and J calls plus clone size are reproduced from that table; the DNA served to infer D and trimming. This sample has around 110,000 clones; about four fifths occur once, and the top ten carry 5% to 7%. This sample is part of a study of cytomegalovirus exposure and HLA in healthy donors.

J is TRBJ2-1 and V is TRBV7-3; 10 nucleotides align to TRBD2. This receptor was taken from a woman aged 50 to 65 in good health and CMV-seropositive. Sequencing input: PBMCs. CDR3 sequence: CASSFSGGNNEQFF. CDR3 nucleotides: TGTGCCAGCAGCTTTAGCGGGGGGAACAATGAGCAGTTCTTC.